This T cell receptor (beta chain) derives from a study of identical twins. General study results and limits: Models, which agreed with sharing between unrelated individuals, nonetheless underestimated the out-of-frame TCR alpha sharing seen in monozygotic twins. Those out-of-frame alpha sequences shared by twins showed an excess of low generation probability. Invariant MAIT and iNKT cells may have partly biased zero-insertion analyses.

TCRdb processed the 5' RACE reads anew with MiXCR; each CDR3 protein has one entry. The data show around 480,000 distinct CDR3 sequences, over 11% seen once. With regard to this clonotype: Its antigen is as yet unknown.

Germline loops: CDR1 KGHDR, CDR2 SFDVKD. V dropped 2 bases and J dropped 7 bases, with 14 bases sitting between them. The CDR3 is 15 amino acids. This sample was also put to use in a study of yellow fever vaccine responses in identical twins. As reported in that work: Reportedly, twins showed a vaccine T cell response that looked partly convergent and partly personalized.

The specimen was CD4+ T cells sorted from blood. This rearrangement joins TRBV24-1 to TRBJ2-1; possible D gene TRBD2, 5 bases. This TCR was recovered from a woman aged 18-29 years in good health. The CDR3 sequence is CATSDSGIGMNEQFF. Here the CDR3 DNA reads TGTGCCACCAGTGATTCCGGGATCGGCATGAATGAGCAGTTCTTC.